These T cell receptor beta chains were read from a single sample in a study of T cell repertoires in cytomegalovirus infection. TCRdb analysed the reads with MiXCR anew, one entry per CDR3 protein. The data show about 76,000 distinct CDR3 sequences, with roughly 3.7% seen just once and around 4.4% held by the top ten. The sample taken for sequencing was PBMCs. Receptor source: a human donor in good health (CMV status not recorded). Some clones in this sample may be carry-over from other donors' samples. CDR3s include the opening cysteine and the closing phenylalanine or tryptophan. D genes are given only for firm matches. Clone size is given as once, few or many counts, or a class when the clone is expanded.

TRBJ2-1 | many | TRBV20-1 | TRBD1 | CSPGQGVDEQFF | TGCAGCCCTGGACAGGGTGTCGATGAGCAGTTCTTC
TRBJ1-5 | many | TRBV28 | . | CASSSTGSWDSNQPQHF | TGTGCCAGCAGTTCTACAGGGAGCTGGGATAGCAATCAGCCCCAGCATTTT
TRBJ2-2 | many | TRBV7-8 | . | CASSFRTAGELFF | TGTGCCAGCAGCTTTCGTACGGCCGGGGAGCTGTTTTTT
TRBJ2-3 | many | TRBV5-4 | TRBD2 | CASSPGLAWGDTQYF | TGTGCCAGCAGCCCCGGACTAGCATGGGGAGATACGCAGTATTTT
TRBJ2-3 | many | TRBV27 | . | CASSYAPEEPTDTQYF | TGTGCCAGCAGTTATGCCCCGGAGGAGCCCACAGATACGCAGTATTTT
TRBJ1-6 | many | TRBV28 | . | CASSLRTVKNSPLHF | TGTGCCAGCAGTTTAAGGACAGTCAAAAATTCACCCCTCCACTTT
TRBJ2-2 | many | TRBV4-1 | . | CASSQVGGIGELFF | TGCGCCAGCAGCCAAGTTGGGGGAATCGGGGAGCTGTTTTTT
TRBJ1-1 | many | TRBV6-1 | TRBD1 | CASRLEQGKITEAFF | TGTGCCAGCAGACTAGAACAGGGGAAAATCACTGAAGCTTTCTTT
TRBJ2-3 | many | TRBV6-6 | . | CASSPLVDTQYF | TGTGCCAGCAGCCCTCTCGTAGATACGCAGTATTTT
TRBJ2-5 | many | TRBV5-4 | . | CASSLALTGLETQYF | TGTGCCAGCAGCTTGGCCCTCACAGGATTAGAGACCCAGTACTTC
TRBJ2-3 | many | TRBV7-2 | TRBD2 | CASSFLTSGGQRTDTQYF | TGTGCCAGCAGCTTTTTGACTAGCGGGGGGCAACGCACAGATACGCAGTATTTT
TRBJ1-1 | many | TRBV7-2 | . | CASSLAAGLYTEAFF | TGTGCCAGCAGCTTAGCGGCAGGGTTGTACACTGAAGCTTTCTTT
TRBJ2-1 | many | TRBV7-2 | TRBD2 | CASSLIGRGVYNEQFF | TGTGCCAGCAGCTTAATTGGACGGGGGGTATACAATGAGCAGTTCTTC
TRBJ1-5 | many | TRBV7-2 | . | CASSLVGRVDQPQHF | TGTGCCAGCAGCCTCGTGGGGAGGGTAGATCAGCCCCAGCATTTT
TRBJ2-7 | many | TRBV7-2 | . | CASSFGSDSPYEQYF | TGTGCCAGCAGCTTTGGGAGTGACAGCCCCTACGAGCAGTACTTC
TRBJ1-1 | many | TRBV6-6 | . | CASTRGTEAFF | TGTGCCAGCACTAGGGGCACTGAAGCTTTCTTT
TRBJ2-1 | many | TRBV19 | TRBD1 | CASSFRRDRAVNEQFF | TGTGCCAGTAGTTTTCGCCGGGACAGGGCGGTGAATGAGCAGTTCTTC
TRBJ1-2 | many | TRBV28 | . | CASSWDYGYTF | TGTGCCAGCAGTTGGGACTATGGCTACACCTTC
TRBJ1-3 | many | TRBV29-1 | TRBD1 | CSVVGQKGTIYF | TGCAGCGTCGTGGGACAGAAAGGAACCATATATTTT
TRBJ1-2 | many | TRBV9 | TRBD1 | CASSVGQGIDGYTF | TGTGCCAGCAGCGTAGGACAGGGTATCGATGGCTACACCTTC
TRBJ2-2 | many | TRBV7-2 | TRBD2 | CASSLGISGGFTGELFF | TGTGCCAGCAGCTTGGGAATAAGCGGGGGGTTCACCGGGGAGCTGTTTTTT
TRBJ1-4 | many | TRBV7-2 | . | CASSLVAGFTNEKLFF | TGTGCCAGCAGCTTAGTAGCTGGGTTCACTAATGAAAAACTGTTTTTT
TRBJ2-2 | many | TRBV7-2 | . | CASSLGRNTGELFF | TGTGCCAGCAGCTTAGGGCGGAACACCGGGGAGCTGTTTTTT
TRBJ2-7 | many | TRBV13 | TRBD2 | CASSLGSGGGYEQYF | TGTGCCAGCAGCTTGGGGTCCGGCGGGGGTTACGAGCAGTACTTC
TRBJ2-3 | many | TRBV7-9 | TRBD1 | CASSLATGDTDTQYF | TGTGCCAGCAGCTTAGCGACAGGGGACACAGATACGCAGTATTTT
TRBJ1-1 | many | TRBV6-5 | TRBD1 | CASSYTGTGGFITEAFF | TGTGCCAGCAGTTACACAGGGACAGGGGGCTTTATCACTGAAGCTTTCTTT
TRBJ2-7 | many | TRBV9 | TRBD1 | CASSTRTGVCEQYF | TGTGCCAGCAGCACCCGGACAGGGGTATGCGAGCAGTACTTC
TRBJ1-1 | many | TRBV28 | . | CASSLKGGDTEAFF | TGTGCCAGCAGTTTAAAGGGGGGGGACACTGAAGCTTTCTTT
TRBJ2-3 | many | TRBV5-4 | . | CASSSDPLASDTQYF | TGTGCCAGCAGCTCCGATCCTCTAGCTTCAGATACGCAGTATTTT
TRBJ2-5 | many | TRBV10-3 | TRBD2 | CAISESWWSGDQETQYF | TGTGCCATCAGTGAGTCGTGGTGGAGCGGGGACCAAGAGACCCAGTACTTC
TRBJ1-1 | many | TRBV7-9 | . | CASSTRLNTEAFF | TGTGCCAGCAGCACACGGCTGAACACTGAAGCTTTCTTT
TRBJ2-5 | many | TRBV20-1 | TRBD1 | CSVSDRARETQYF | TGCAGTGTCTCGGACAGGGCGAGAGAGACCCAGTACTTC
TRBJ2-4 | many | TRBV7-2 | . | CASSLKPGPRSPIQYF | TGTGCCAGCAGCCTAAAACCGGGACCCCGATCTCCCATTCAGTACTTC
TRBJ2-5 | many | TRBV7-2 | . | CASSRQLQETQYF | TGTGCCAGCAGTAGACAGCTCCAAGAGACCCAGTACTTC
TRBJ2-7 | many | TRBV27 | TRBD1 | CASRRGQGTYEQYF | TGTGCCAGCCGCCGTGGACAGGGCACCTACGAGCAGTACTTC